The 20 T cell receptor beta chains in this list originate from one sample, sequenced in a study of response to subunit inactivated influenza vaccine. TCRdb itself ran the RT-PCR reads through MiXCR, one entry per CDR3 protein. There are about 540,000 distinct CDR3 sequences in the sample; approximately 24% occur only once, and 2.5% to 3.5% lies in the top ten. A further study also used this sample, focusing on T cells expressing NK-cell markers. That source adds: 5'RACE template switching built TCR beta cDNA with unique molecular identifiers.

Specimen: CD4+ T cells sorted from PBMCs, collected approximately 13 days after vaccination. The receptor source for this set is a man aged 50-60 years who received an inactivated influenza vaccine.

This clonotype was observed a handful of times. The chain carries TRBV24-1 and TRBJ1-2; 7 bases match TRBD1. CDR3 length: 13 amino acids. V gave up 5 bases and J gave up 6 bases; unmatched junction bases: 5. CDR1 KGHDR and CDR2 SFDVKD come from the germline V gene. In nucleotides, the CDR3 is TGTGCCACCAGTGTCCCGGGACAGCATGGCTACACCTTC. This codes for CATSVPGQHGYTF.

In this sample, this clonotype turned up a few times. The chain carries TRBV7-9 and TRBJ1-3; D is uncertain. Per the germline V gene, CDR1 is SEHNR and CDR2 is FQNEAQ (reference sequence). The CDR3 spans 17 residues. Trimming shortened V by 2 bases and J by 0 bases, and 14 bases separated the two germline ends. The CDR3 nucleotides are TGTGCCAGCAGCTTAATAATTGGACGGCTCTCTGGAAACACCATATATTTT. Its protein is CASSLIIGRLSGNTIYF. The variable domain in full, completed from reference TRBV7-9 and TRBJ1-3, reads DTGVSQNPRHKITKRGQNVTFRCDPISEHNRLYWYRQTLGQGPEFLTYFQNEAQLEKSRLLSDRFSAERPKGSFSTLEIQRTEQGDSAMYLCASSLIIGRLSGNTIYFGEGSWLTVV.

The CDR3, as DNA: TGTGCCAGCAGTATGGGACATCCATATGGCTACACCTTC. It specifies CASSMGHPYGYTF. The chain recombines TRBV12-3 or TRBV12-4 with TRBJ1-2; D may be TRBD1 (6 bases). The V and J ends lost 5 bases and 5 bases respectively, with 12 bases between them. This CDR3 comprises 13 residues.

This clonotype was observed a few times. This sequence joins TRBV7-2 and TRBJ2-3; D ambiguous. The CDR3 consists of 14 residues. Germline CDR1 is SGHTA and CDR2 is FQGNSA. Trimming shortened V by 5 bases and J by 3 bases, and 12 bases separated the two germline ends. The CDR3 sequence is CASSPPLSTDTQYF. The CDR3 coding sequence is TGTGCCAGCAGCCCCCCCCTATCGACAGATACGCAGTATTTT.

The chain combines TRBV27 with TRBJ1-1, with no clear D. Germline-derived CDR1 and CDR2 are MNHEY and SMNVEV (reference sequence). CDR3 size: 13 residues. Trimming left V 4 bases short and J 1 base short, with 7 bases between. CDR3: CASSSPPNTEAFF. The CDR3 nucleotides read TGTGCCAGCAGTTCGCCGCCGAACACTGAAGCTTTCTTT.

The gene calls are TRBV7-2 and TRBJ1-4; unclear D gene. Germline V gene sequence: CDR1 SGHTA, CDR2 FQGNSA. With 4 bases removed from V and 7 bases from J, the gap between germline ends came to 16 bases. This CDR3 has 15 residues. Here the CDR3 reads CASSSRASRSEKLFF. CDR3 DNA: TGTGCCAGCAGCTCCCGGGCATCGCGGAGTGAAAAACTGTTTTTT.

V is TRBV20-1 and J is TRBJ2-7; a weak D match, TRBD2 (5 bases). From germline, CDR1 is DFQATT and CDR2 SNEGSKA (reference sequence). This CDR3 contains 15 residues. Between the trimmed V and J ends, which lost 4 bases and 2 bases, there was a span of 18 bases. CDR3 nucleotide sequence: TGCAGTGCTACCTCAACCCGGACTGTCACCTACGAGCAGTACTTC. This encodes CSATSTRTVTYEQYF.

This clonotype was detected ten times or more. This sequence joins TRBV5-1 and TRBJ2-5; 9 bases match TRBD1. This CDR3 is built from 13 residues. V lost 5 bases and J lost 4; bases outside the gene matches: 3. CDR1 and CDR2 (germline): SGHRS, YFSETQ. CDR3 DNA: TGCGCCAGCAGGACAGGGGGACGAGAGACCCAGTACTTC. It translates to CASRTGGRETQYF.

This rearrangement joins TRBV6-2 or TRBV6-3 to TRBJ2-7; 10 bases match TRBD1. V shed 8 bases and J 5 bases; nucleotides not matched to a gene: 21. The CDR3 has 18 amino acids. From germline, CDR1 is MNHEY and CDR2 SVGEGT. In DNA, the CDR3 is TGTGCCAGCCGATACCGGGACAGGGGCCTTAGATATGCCCACGAGCAGTACTTC. This encodes CASRYRDRGLRYAHEQYF.

The J gene is TRBJ2-7, the V gene TRBV10-3; D call uncertain. The V gene lost 2 bases and the J gene lost 3 bases, with 17 bases spanning the gap. CDR3 length: 16 residues. Germline values: CDR1 ENHRY, CDR2 SYGVKD. CDR3 sequence: CAISEPPPSSYYEQYF. The CDR3 DNA is TGTGCCATCAGTGAGCCTCCCCCCAGTTCCTACTACGAGCAGTACTTC.

This clonotype was seen a handful of times. V and J are TRBV7-2 and TRBJ2-1; 9 positions agree with TRBD2. V trimming: 0 bases; J trimming: 6 bases; junction bases outside the gene matches: 9. The CDR3 is 17 amino acids. The germline V gene encodes CDR1 SGHTA and CDR2 FQGNSA. The CDR3 protein is CASSLAASGTFPNEQFF. CDR3 sequence (DNA): TGTGCCAGCAGCTTAGCGGCTAGCGGGACTTTCCCCAATGAGCAGTTCTTC.

V and J are TRBV15 and TRBJ1-6, with a weak D call TRBD1 (6 bases). From germline, CDR1 is LNHNV and CDR2 YYDKDF (reference sequence). CDR3 length equals 15 residues. The ends were cut back, 0 bases at V and 9 bases at J, with 12 bases in the middle. The CDR3 spells CATSRDPKQGSPLHF. CDR3 bases: TGTGCCACCAGCAGAGATCCCAAACAGGGTTCACCCCTCCACTTT.

The chain uses TRBV20-1 and TRBJ1-5, with 12 nucleotides matching TRBD1. V gave up 1 base and J gave up 7 bases; unmatched junction bases: 8. This CDR3 comprises 16 residues. Germline lookup yields CDR1 DFQATT and CDR2 SNEGSKA (reference sequence). CDR3 in DNA: TGCAGTGCTAGAGCTGGGACAGGGGGCGCGGGACAGCCCCAGCATTTT. Translating gives CSARAGTGGAGQPQHF.

The table lists this clonotype with a few counts. The rearrangement uses TRBV6-5 and TRBJ1-1; D possibly corresponds to TRBD1 (5 bases). Germline CDR1 MNHEY, CDR2 SVGAGI. V lost 8 bases to trimming and J lost 9 bases, with 16 bases between them. The CDR3 consists of 12 residues. CDR3 region: CASLIMGGQAFF. Written as DNA, the CDR3 is TGTGCCAGCTTGATCATGGGGGGACAAGCTTTCTTT.

This clonotype was detected once. The rearrangement uses TRBV18 and TRBJ2-1; D is unclear. The V end lost 5 bases, the J end lost 4 bases, and 15 bases lay between the germline ends. Germline CDR1 KGHSH, CDR2 LQKENI. The CDR3 length is 15 residues. The CDR3 protein is CASSSIPDGYNEQFF. In nucleotides, the CDR3 is TGTGCCAGCTCATCTATACCAGACGGGTACAATGAGCAGTTCTTC. Drawing the rest from reference TRBV18 and TRBJ2-1, the complete variable domain is NAGVMQNPRHLVRRRGQEARLRCSPMKGHSHVYWYRQLPEEGLKFMVYLQKENIIDESGMPKERFSAEFPKEGPSILRIQQVVRGDSAAYFCASSSIPDGYNEQFFGPGTRLTVL.

V usage is TRBV5-1 and J usage is TRBJ2-1; D gene unclear. CDR1 is SGHRS and CDR2 is YFSETQ in the germline V gene. This CDR3 has 13 residues. Trimming cost V 4 bases and J 4 bases, with 9 bases left between them. The CDR3 is CASSKEFYNEQFF. CDR3 in DNA: TGCGCCAGCAGCAAAGAGTTTTACAATGAGCAGTTCTTC. The complete variable domain, with remaining parts taken from reference TRBV5-1 and TRBJ2-1, reads KAGVTQTPRYLIKTRGQQVTLSCSPISGHRSVSWYQQTPGQGLQFLFEYFSETQRNKGNFPGRFSGRQFSNSRSEMNVSTLELGDSALYLCASSKEFYNEQFFGPGTRLTVL.

Note on this clonotype: An end of the junction differs from the germline gene, which may be a read error. The chain has TRBV24-1 and TRBJ1-1; TRBD1 might be the D (5 bases). The CDR3 contains 21 residues. Germline V gene sequence: CDR1 KGHDR, CDR2 SFDVKD. The CDR3 nucleotides read TGTGCGACCAGTGATCTCCTGATCGGGACCCACCCGGACTTTATGAACACTGAAGCTTTCTTT. Translated, it gives CATSDLLIGTHPDFMNTEAFF.

The chain employs TRBV5-1 and TRBJ1-6; 9 bases are shared with TRBD1. The CDR3 is made up of 14 amino acids. After removal of 7 bases from V and 7 bases from J, the junction contained 6 bases not matched to a gene. Germline V CDR1 and CDR2: SGHRS, YFSETQ. As DNA, the CDR3 is TGCGCCAGCGGTGAGACAGGGGGAAATTCACCCCTCCACTTT. Translated: CASGETGGNSPLHF. Using reference TRBV5-1 and TRBJ1-6 for the parts outside the CDR3, the full variable domain is KAGVTQTPRYLIKTRGQQVTLSCSPISGHRSVSWYQQTPGQGLQFLFEYFSETQRNKGNFPGRFSGRQFSNSRSEMNVSTLELGDSALYLCASGETGGNSPLHFGNGTRLTVT.

The chain joins TRBV3-1 to TRBJ2-7, with 7 bases identical to TRBD1. The germline V gene has CDR1 LGHDT and CDR2 YNNKEL (reference sequence). There are 13 residues in the CDR3. V was clipped by 2 bases and J by 5 bases; unmatched bases: 3. CDR3 in amino acids: CASSQYRGNEQYF. Written as DNA, the CDR3 is TGTGCCAGCAGCCAATACAGGGGTAACGAGCAGTACTTC.

This clonotype was counted between two and nine times. The J gene is TRBJ2-7, the V gene TRBV2; TRBD1 matches 8 bases. Germline V lookup: CDR1 SNHLY, CDR2 FYNNEI. After removal of 5 bases from V and 5 bases from J, the junction contained 5 bases not matched to a gene. This CDR3 contains 13 residues. Here the CDR3 reads CASSSDRVNEQYF. For the CDR3, the DNA is TGTGCCAGCAGTTCGGACAGGGTAAACGAGCAGTACTTC.